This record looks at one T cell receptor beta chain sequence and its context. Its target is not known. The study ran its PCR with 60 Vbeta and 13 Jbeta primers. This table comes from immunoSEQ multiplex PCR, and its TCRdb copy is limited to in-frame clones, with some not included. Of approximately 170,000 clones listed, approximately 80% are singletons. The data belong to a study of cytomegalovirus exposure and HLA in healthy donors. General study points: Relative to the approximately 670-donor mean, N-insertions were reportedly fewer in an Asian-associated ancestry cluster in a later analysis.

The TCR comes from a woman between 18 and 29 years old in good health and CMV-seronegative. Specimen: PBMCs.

CDR3 residues: CASRDLVGKPYEQYF. The CDR3 coding sequence is TGTGCCAGCAGGGACTTAGTAGGGAAACCCTACGAGCAGTACTTC. This sequence joins TRBV2 and TRBJ2-7; perhaps TRBD2 as D (5 bases). CDR3 size: 15 residues. Germline loops: CDR1 SNHLY, CDR2 FYNNEI. Trimming left V 6 bases short and J 2 bases short, with 17 bases between.